The 19 T cell receptor beta chains below come from one sample, sequenced in a study of T cell responses to AZD1222 COVID-19 vaccine. Libraries were prepared by immunoSEQ multiplex PCR; TCRdb keeps only in-frame clonotypes and omits some of them. The profile shows some 100,000 clones, 90% of them singletons. This material consisted of peripheral blood, taken on day 0 of AZD1222 vaccination. Receptor source: an adult in good health.

This chain connects TRBV19 to TRBJ1-6, with no clear D. This CDR3 region has 13 residues. Germline CDR1 and CDR2: LNHDA and SQIVND (reference sequence). Trimming took off 6 bases at V and 14 bases at J, with 17 bases between the two ends. The CDR3 nucleotides are TGTGCCAGTAGCCCCGACGGGCTAGGGTCCCTCCACTTT. Amino acid sequence: CASSPDGLGSLHF.

The V call is TRBV6-2 or TRBV6-3, the J call TRBJ2-7, with 10 bases matching TRBD2. Germline V lookup: CDR1 MNHEY, CDR2 SVGEGT. Losses at the gene ends were 2 bases for V and 1 base for J; bases not matched to a gene: 8. CDR3 length: 17 residues. CDR3 sequence (DNA): TGTGCCAGCAGTTACCGTAGAGCGGGGGGGAGATCCTACGAGCAGTACTTC. Translated: CASSYRRAGGRSYEQYF.

The chain combines TRBV5-1 with TRBJ1-4, with D possibly matching TRBD1 (5 bases). This CDR3 is 14 amino acids long. V was trimmed by 4 bases and J by 5 bases, leaving 12 bases between them. Germline V gene lookup returns CDR1 SGHRS and CDR2 YFSETQ. The CDR3 region has the DNA TGCGCCAGCAGCCTGGGACGGATAAATGAAAAACTGTTTTTT. Encoded protein: CASSLGRINEKLFF. Using reference TRBV5-1 and TRBJ1-4 for the parts outside the CDR3, the full variable domain is KAGVTQTPRYLIKTRGQQVTLSCSPISGHRSVSWYQQTPGQGLQFLFEYFSETQRNKGNFPGRFSGRQFSNSRSEMNVSTLELGDSALYLCASSLGRINEKLFFGSGTQLSVL.

The V and J genes are TRBV27 and TRBJ1-4; D is perhaps TRBD1 (6 bases). CDR1 and CDR2 from the germline V gene are MNHEY and SMNVEV (reference sequence). Between the trimmed V and J ends, which lost 8 bases and 6 bases, there was a span of 16 bases. There are 14 residues in the CDR3. CDR3 region: CASQEQGGYEKLFF. CDR3 nucleotides: TGTGCCAGCCAAGAACAGGGAGGATATGAAAAACTGTTTTTT. The full variable domain, with the rest looked up from reference TRBV27 and TRBJ1-4, is EAQVTQNPRYLITVTGKKLTVTCSQNMNHEYMSWYRQDPGLGLRQIYYSMNVEVTDKGDVPEGYKVSRKEKRNFPLILESPSPNQTSLYFCASQEQGGYEKLFFGSGTQLSVL.

The gene calls are TRBV30 and TRBJ2-2, with D possibly TRBD1 on 5 matching bases. The CDR3 sequence is 12 residues long. Germline V gene sequence: CDR1 GTSNPN, CDR2 SVGIG (reference sequence). V lost 2 bases and J lost 5, with 6 bases in between. The CDR3 bases are TGTGCCTGGAGTAAGGGGACCGGGGAGCTGTTTTTT. Protein product: CAWSKGTGELFF.

This chain joins TRBV30 and TRBJ2-7, with unresolved D. Trimming took 0 bases from V and 4 from J, leaving 7 bases between them. CDR1 GTSNPN and CDR2 SVGIG come from the germline V gene (reference sequence). The CDR3 spans 12 residues. The CDR3 sequence is CAWSVARYEQYF. The CDR3, as DNA: TGTGCCTGGAGTGTGGCGAGATACGAGCAGTACTTC.

This rearrangement joins TRBV6-5 to TRBJ1-6, with D hard to call. V was cut by 8 bases and J by 8 bases, with 16 bases left in between. CDR3 size: 14 residues. Germline values: CDR1 MNHEY, CDR2 SVGAGI. This CDR3 reads CASDITAYDSPLHF. The CDR3, as DNA: TGTGCCAGCGATATAACCGCTTATGATTCACCCCTCCACTTT.

This CDR3 is CASSLFRQAVVNYGYTF. The CDR3 DNA is TGTGCCAGCAGCTTGTTTCGTCAGGCGGTAGTTAACTATGGCTACACCTTC. V and J are TRBV5-6 and TRBJ1-2; no reliable D call. V was trimmed by 1 base and J by 1 base, leaving 17 bases between them. Germline CDR1 is SGHDT and CDR2 is YYEEEE. CDR3 size: 17 residues.

This chain joins TRBV18 and TRBJ2-5; D possibly corresponds to TRBD2 (5 bases). Trimming took 1 base from V and 2 from J, leaving 8 bases between them. This CDR3 contains 14 residues. The germline V gene has CDR1 KGHSH and CDR2 LQKENI. CDR3 residues: CASSPLREQETQYF. The CDR3 nucleotides read TGTGCCAGCTCACCACTCCGGGAACAAGAGACCCAGTACTTC.

The V gene is TRBV3-1 (or the pseudogene TRBV3-2), the J gene TRBJ1-4; D is undetermined. With 6 bases removed from V and 4 bases from J, the gap between germline ends came to 6 bases. The CDR3 totals 12 residues. Germline V CDR1 and CDR2: LGHDT, YNNKEL (reference sequence). The CDR3 nucleotides read TGTGCCAGCAGGGCCTTTAATGAAAAACTGTTTTTT. This translates into CASRAFNEKLFF.

The rearrangement uses TRBV6-4 and TRBJ1-1; maybe TRBD1 (5 bases). This CDR3 contains 13 residues. Germline CDR1 and CDR2: MRHNA and SNTAGT. V was trimmed by 2 bases and J by 2 bases, leaving 6 bases between them. This CDR3 is CASSDGGNTEAFF. The CDR3 region has the DNA TGTGCCAGCAGTGACGGGGGTAACACTGAAGCTTTCTTT.

The rearrangement joins TRBV5-1 to TRBJ2-7; D is perhaps TRBD1 or TRBD2 (6 bases each). Germline CDR1 SGHRS, CDR2 YFSETQ. There are 18 residues in the CDR3. Between the trimmed V and J ends, which lost 0 bases and 3 bases, there was a span of 22 bases. The CDR3 DNA reads TGCGCCAGCAGCTTGGCCTCCCGGGGGCCCTTACCCTTCTACGAGCAGTACTTC. Its protein product is CASSLASRGPLPFYEQYF.

The chain has TRBV28 and TRBJ1-5; tentative D call: TRBD1 (5 bases). Per the germline V gene, CDR1 is MDHEN and CDR2 is SYDVKM. CDR3 size: 13 residues. V was cut by 2 bases and J by 4 bases, with 6 bases left in between. The CDR3 nucleotides read TGTGCCAGCAGTTTAAACAGGAATCAGCCCCAGCATTTT. The encoded protein is CASSLNRNQPQHF.

The genes are TRBV24-1 and TRBJ1-2, with D possibly matching TRBD1 (5 bases). Trimming pared 2 bases from V and 5 bases from J, leaving 14 bases between. CDR3 length: 15 residues. Germline V lookup: CDR1 KGHDR, CDR2 SFDVKD. DNA of the CDR3: TGTGCCACCAGTGATTATAACACCCCAGGGTATGGCTACACCTTC. Translation gives CATSDYNTPGYGYTF.

The gene calls are TRBV9 and TRBJ2-1; no clear D gene. V lost 4 bases and J lost 4, with 9 bases in between. This CDR3 is built from 13 residues. Germline CDR1 reads SGDLS; CDR2 reads YYNGEE. Here the CDR3 DNA reads TGTGCCAGCAGCACTAAGTTTTACAATGAGCAGTTCTTC. Amino acids: CASSTKFYNEQFF.

Concerning this clone: The sample holds other DNA sequences that translate to the same CDR3. The rearrangement links TRBV5-6 to TRBJ2-3; the match to TRBD2 covers 10 bases. The V gene's germline CDR1 is SGHDT and CDR2 YYEEEE. The J segment lost 1 base and the V segment lost 0 bases, leaving 2 bases of the junction unmatched. The CDR3 covers 16 residues. Here the CDR3 DNA reads TGTGCCAGCAGCTTGGGGCTAGCGGGAGGCACAGATACGCAGTATTTT. Protein product: CASSLGLAGGTDTQYF. Supplemented by reference TRBV5-6 and TRBJ2-3, the full variable domain reads DAGVTQSPTHLIKTRGQQVTLRCSPKSGHDTVSWYQQALGQGPQFIFQYYEEEERQRGNFPDRFSGHQFPNYSSELNVNALLLGDSALYLCASSLGLAGGTDTQYFGPGTRLTVL.

This clone was seen a single time. The genes are TRBV9 and TRBJ2-3; the match to TRBD1 covers 9 bases. Germline CDR1 SGDLS, CDR2 YYNGEE. The CDR3 spans 17 residues. V lost 0 bases and J lost 4; bases outside the gene matches: 9. The CDR3, as DNA: TGTGCCAGCAGCGTAGCTCCGTCGACAGGGGGGTCAGATACGCAGTATTTT. Its protein is CASSVAPSTGGSDTQYF.

The chain employs TRBV5-4 and TRBJ2-5; D possibly matches TRBD1 or TRBD2 (5 bases each). There are 14 residues in the CDR3. Trimming took 5 bases from V and 4 from J, leaving 15 bases between them. Per the germline V gene, CDR1 is SGHNT and CDR2 is YYREEE (reference sequence). CDR3 sequence (DNA): TGTGCCAGCAGTCCACGGTGGGACCGAGAGACCCAGTACTTC. Encoded protein: CASSPRWDRETQYF. The full variable domain, its missing parts supplied by reference TRBV5-4 and TRBJ2-5, is ETGVTQSPTHLIKTRGQQVTLRCSSQSGHNTVSWYQQALGQGPQFIFQYYREEENGRGNFPPRFSGLQFPNYSSELNVNALELDDSALYLCASSPRWDRETQYFGPGTRLLVL.

This chain links TRBV7-9 with TRBJ2-7; D call uncertain. This CDR3 region has 13 residues. Germline assignment: CDR1 SEHNR and CDR2 FQNEAQ (reference sequence). Trimming shortened V by 5 bases and J by 1 base, and 9 bases separated the two germline ends. The CDR3 spells CASSRVESYEQYF. In nucleotides, the CDR3 is TGTGCCAGCAGCCGTGTCGAGTCCTACGAGCAGTACTTC.